The 28 T cell receptor beta chains below come from one sample, sequenced in a study of shared clonotypes between healthy human individuals. Positively selected for CCR7, the CD45RO-negative cells used as naive CD8 cells excluded terminally differentiated effector memory CD45RA+ cells. Clones were read by immunoSEQ multiplex PCR, and TCRdb kept only the in-frame ones, dropping some. The sample contains 1.5 million to 2.5 million clones, about 94% of which appear only once. The material sequenced was naive CD8+ T cells sorted from blood. These receptors all come from a man aged 18 to 30 in good health.

Comment on this clone: The same CDR3 also results from other DNA sequences found in this sample. The chain carries TRBV4-1 and TRBJ2-7; unclear D gene. Germline CDR1 reads MGHRA; CDR2 reads YSYEKL. V was trimmed by 1 base and J by 6 bases, leaving 4 bases between them. CDR3 length equals 11 residues. The CDR3 bases are TGCGCCAGCAGCCAAGGATCCGAGCAGTACTTC. Translated: CASSQGSEQYF.

The rearrangement joins TRBV14 to TRBJ1-2; D ambiguous. CDR3 size: 14 residues. Germline CDR1 is SGHDN and CDR2 is FVKESK. Trimming shortened V by 4 bases and J by 4 bases, and 13 bases separated the two germline ends. CDR3 DNA sequence: TGTGCCAGCAGCCCCCGGCCGGGTCTCTATGGCTACACCTTC. This codes for CASSPRPGLYGYTF.

The V gene is TRBV5-1, the J gene TRBJ1-2, with 11 bases lining up with TRBD1. This CDR3 has 14 amino acids. The germline V gene encodes CDR1 SGHRS and CDR2 YFSETQ. Trimming took 4 bases from V and 8 from J; bases not matched to a gene: 7. CDR3 in DNA: TGCGCCAGCAGCCCCTGGACAGGGGGCGAAGGCTACACCTTC. Translation: CASSPWTGGEGYTF.

V is TRBV29-1 and J is TRBJ1-1; possible D gene TRBD1, 5 bases. The V end lost 1 base, the J end lost 1 base, and 10 bases lay between the germline ends. Germline V gene lookup returns CDR1 SQVTM and CDR2 ANQGSEA. The CDR3 runs to 14 residues. The CDR3 spells CSVEVGLENTEAFF. The CDR3 DNA is TGCAGCGTTGAAGTGGGGCTAGAGAACACTGAAGCTTTCTTT. The variable domain in full, completed from reference TRBV29-1 and TRBJ1-1, reads SAVISQKPSRDICQRGTSLTIQCQVDSQVTMMFWYRQQPGQSLTLIATANQGSEATYESGFVIDKFPISRPNLTFSTLTVSNMSPEDSSIYLCSVEVGLENTEAFFGQGTRLTVV.

The chain uses TRBV6-5 and TRBJ2-7; the D gene is possibly TRBD2 (7 bases). CDR3 length: 14 residues. Germline V gene sequence: CDR1 MNHEY, CDR2 SVGAGI. Trimming removed 7 bases from V and 4 bases from J, with 17 bases in between. The CDR3 is CASTSGGGEYEQYF. The CDR3 DNA is TGTGCCAGCACCTCGGGGGGCGGAGAATACGAGCAGTACTTC.

About this clone: Other DNA sequences in the sample encode the same CDR3. CDR3: CASSYSEGNTEAFF. For the CDR3, the DNA is TGTGCCAGCAGTTACTCGGAGGGGAACACTGAAGCTTTCTTT. This chain links TRBV6-6 with TRBJ1-1, with D uncertain. Germline V gene data show CDR1 as MNHNY and CDR2 as SVGAGI (reference sequence). The germline V and J ends were trimmed by 0 bases and 1 base, with 6 bases remaining between them. CDR3 size: 14 residues.

The chain couples TRBV27 to TRBJ2-5; D call uncertain. CDR3 length equals 14 residues. Germline V gene sequence: CDR1 MNHEY, CDR2 SMNVEV (reference sequence). The germline V and J ends were trimmed by 5 bases and 5 bases, with 15 bases remaining between them. CDR3: CASSPRSPVETQYF. In nucleotides, the CDR3 is TGTGCCAGCAGTCCTCGGAGCCCGGTTGAGACCCAGTACTTC.

V and J are TRBV13 and TRBJ2-1; 7 bases line up with TRBD1. CDR3 length: 13 residues. The germline V gene has CDR1 PRHDT and CDR2 FYEKMQ (reference sequence). J lost 5 bases, V lost 10 bases, and 8 bases had no gene match. Written as DNA, the CDR3 is TGTGCCACCTCGGGGACAGAGCACAATGAGCAGTTCTTC. It is translated as CATSGTEHNEQFF. The variable domain in full, completed from reference TRBV13 and TRBJ2-1, reads AAGVIQSPRHLIKEKRETATLKCYPIPRHDTVYWYQQGPGQDPQFLISFYEKMQSDKGSIPDRFSAQQFSDYHSELNMSSLELGDSALYFCATSGTEHNEQFFGPGTRLTVL.

The chain uses TRBV19 and TRBJ1-4, with a weak D call TRBD1 (5 bases). The V gene lost 5 bases and the J gene lost 5 bases, with 21 bases spanning the gap. CDR1 and CDR2 (germline): LNHDA, SQIVND (reference sequence). CDR3 length: 17 amino acids. The CDR3 reads CASSPLAGTRENEKLFF. DNA of the CDR3: TGTGCCAGTAGTCCTCTAGCCGGGACTCGAGAAAATGAAAAACTGTTTTTT.

This chain connects TRBV6-1 to TRBJ2-7; TRBD1 aligns across 9 bases. The CDR3 covers 16 residues. The ends lost 2 bases at V and 3 bases at J; junction bases unmatched: 8. Germline lookup yields CDR1 MNHNS and CDR2 SASEGT. The CDR3 reads CASSELGTGRLYEQYF. CDR3 DNA: TGTGCCAGCAGTGAACTGGGGACAGGGCGGCTCTACGAGCAGTACTTC.

The DNA for the CDR3 is TGTGCCAGCAGCAACAGCCAGGAGTACAATGAGCAGTTCTTC. This translates into CASSNSQEYNEQFF. V is TRBV21-1 and J is TRBJ2-1. TRBV21-1 is designated a pseudogene. CDR3 length equals 14 residues.

The gene calls are TRBV4-1 and TRBJ1-2, with 9 bases aligning to TRBD1. V lost 4 bases, J lost 5 bases, and 17 bases stayed unmatched. Germline V lookup: CDR1 MGHRA, CDR2 YSYEKL. This CDR3 region has 18 residues. CDR3 in DNA: TGCGCCAGCAGCCCGCGAGGTGGGACAGGGAGCGCAAGTTATGGCTACACCTTC. Protein: CASSPRGGTGSASYGYTF.

V and J are TRBV28 and TRBJ1-1, with 11 bases matching TRBD1. Unmatched junction bases numbered 4, after V lost 4 bases and J lost 0 bases. From germline, CDR1 is MDHEN and CDR2 SYDVKM. CDR3 length: 16 residues. The CDR3 here is CASSWGTGGMNTEAFF. CDR3 nucleotide sequence: TGTGCCAGCAGTTGGGGGACAGGGGGAATGAACACTGAAGCTTTCTTT. The full variable domain, rest sourced from reference TRBV28 and TRBJ1-1, is DVKVTQSSRYLVKRTGEKVFLECVQDMDHENMFWYRQDPGLGLRLIYFSYDVKMKEKGDIPEGYSVSREKKERFSLILESASTNQTSMYLCASSWGTGGMNTEAFFGQGTRLTVV.

V usage is TRBV7-9 and J usage is TRBJ2-7; 7 positions agree with TRBD2. V trimming: 1 base; J trimming: 5 bases; junction bases outside the gene matches: 8. Germline values: CDR1 SEHNR, CDR2 FQNEAQ (reference sequence). This CDR3 is 15 amino acids long. CDR3: CASSLVAGVVNEQYF. Written as DNA, the CDR3 is TGTGCCAGCAGCTTAGTCGCGGGAGTCGTCAACGAGCAGTACTTC.

This chain links TRBV7-9 with TRBJ2-3; the match to TRBD2 covers 7 bases. This CDR3 region has 14 residues. Trimming removed 10 bases from V and 0 bases from J; junction bases left unmatched: 7. Germline values: CDR1 SEHNR, CDR2 FQNEAQ (reference sequence). Here the CDR3 DNA reads TGTGCCACCGAGACTAGCCCTAGCACAGATACGCAGTATTTT. This codes for CATETSPSTDTQYF. The full variable domain, with the rest looked up from reference TRBV7-9 and TRBJ2-3, is DTGVSQNPRHKITKRGQNVTFRCDPISEHNRLYWYRQTLGQGPEFLTYFQNEAQLEKSRLLSDRFSAERPKGSFSTLEIQRTEQGDSAMYLCATETSPSTDTQYFGPGTRLTVL.

This chain connects TRBV30 to TRBJ1-1; a weak D match, TRBD1 (5 bases). Trimming left V 3 bases short and J 3 bases short, with 14 bases between. This CDR3 has 14 amino acids. Germline V gene sequence: CDR1 GTSNPN, CDR2 SVGIG (reference sequence). The chain's CDR3 is CAWSKMGGDTEAFF. The CDR3 DNA reads as TGTGCCTGGAGCAAAATGGGGGGGGACACTGAAGCTTTCTTT.

The rearrangement joins TRBV9 to TRBJ2-2, with D possibly being TRBD1 (6 bases). Germline CDR1 SGDLS, CDR2 YYNGEE. The V and J ends lost 0 bases and 2 bases respectively, with 20 bases between them. This CDR3 region has 19 residues. The CDR3 loop reads CASSVAEGGTGINTGELFF. The CDR3 region has the DNA TGTGCCAGCAGCGTAGCGGAAGGGGGAACGGGAATTAACACCGGGGAGCTGTTTTTT.

This clone showed up just once. Other DNA sequences in this sample translate to the same CDR3. The chain links TRBV28 to TRBJ2-7, with D tentatively TRBD2 (5 bases). The CDR3 has 14 residues. CDR1 is MDHEN, CDR2 SYDVKM, per germline. V lost 2 bases to trimming and J lost 2 bases, with 10 bases between them. The CDR3 DNA sequence: TGTGCCAGCAGTTTAGGCCCGGGGACCTACGAGCAGTACTTC. Its translation is CASSLGPGTYEQYF. The whole variable domain, filled in from reference TRBV28 and TRBJ2-7, reads DVKVTQSSRYLVKRTGEKVFLECVQDMDHENMFWYRQDPGLGLRLIYFSYDVKMKEKGDIPEGYSVSREKKERFSLILESASTNQTSMYLCASSLGPGTYEQYFGPGTRLTVT.

The chain is built from TRBV9 and TRBJ2-1, with 15 bases lining up with TRBD2. The CDR3 runs to 18 residues. V was clipped by 3 bases and J by 3 bases; unmatched bases: 7. In germline, CDR1 is SGDLS, CDR2 YYNGEE. CDR3 sequence: CASSDYGTSGRNYNEQFF. The CDR3 nucleotides are TGTGCCAGCAGCGACTACGGGACTAGCGGGAGGAACTACAATGAGCAGTTCTTC.

This clone was detected once. This chain links TRBV7-9 with TRBJ2-5; maybe TRBD2 (7 bases). Germline values: CDR1 SEHNR, CDR2 FQNEAQ (reference sequence). This CDR3 region has 14 residues. Deletions cut 2 bases from V and 4 bases from J, with 11 bases between. CDR3 residues: CASSLYRGGETQYF. CDR3 bases: TGTGCCAGCAGCTTATATAGGGGGGGAGAGACCCAGTACTTC.

V is TRBV7-6 and J is TRBJ2-7; D may be TRBD2 (5 bases). The CDR3 is 15 residues long. V shed 1 base and J shed 3 bases, with 13 bases lying between them. The V gene's germline CDR1 is SGHVS and CDR2 FNYEAQ. The CDR3 protein is CASSLGGSGIYEQYF. In DNA, the CDR3 is TGTGCCAGCAGCTTAGGTGGCAGCGGTATCTACGAGCAGTACTTC.

The chain carries TRBV7-2 and TRBJ1-6; possibly TRBD1 for D (5 bases). This CDR3 contains 14 residues. In germline, CDR1 is SGHTA, CDR2 FQGNSA. The germline V and J ends were trimmed by 5 bases and 2 bases, with 7 bases remaining between them. The CDR3 DNA reads as TGTGCCAGCAGCACGGGACCCTATAATTCACCCCTCCACTTT. Translating it yields CASSTGPYNSPLHF.

In nucleotides, the CDR3 is TGTGCCAGCAGCTACGAAGGAACCTACAATGAGCAGTTCTTC. Translated: CASSYEGTYNEQFF. The gene calls are TRBV5-8 and TRBJ2-1, with D unclear. The CDR3 sequence is 14 residues long. Trimming took off 3 bases at V and 2 bases at J, with 9 bases between the two ends. Germline values: CDR1 SGHTS, CDR2 YDEGEE. Full variable domain (outside the CDR3, taken from reference TRBV5-8 and TRBJ2-1): EAGVTQSPTHLIKTRGQQATLRCSPISGHTSVYWYQQALGLGLQFLLWYDEGEERNRGNFPPRFSGRQFPNYSSELNVNALELEDSALYLCASSYEGTYNEQFFGPGTRLTVL.

This clone was recorded only once. V gene TRBV6-1 combines with J gene TRBJ2-7; D is possibly TRBD2 (6 bases). Between the trimmed V and J ends, which lost 0 bases and 6 bases, there was a span of 18 bases. CDR1 is MNHNS, CDR2 SASEGT, per germline. The CDR3 sequence is 16 residues long. The CDR3 bases are TGTGCCAGCAGTGAAGCTGCCGCGGGGCCCCGGGGCGAGCAGTACTTC. Translating gives CASSEAAAGPRGEQYF.

The gene calls are TRBV7-9 and TRBJ2-1; 9 bases are shared with TRBD2. With V trimmed by 5 bases and J by 4 bases, 6 bases remained unmatched. CDR3 length: 15 amino acids. CDR1 is SEHNR, CDR2 FQNEAQ, per germline (reference sequence). The DNA for the CDR3 is TGTGCCAGCAGCCACCGACTAGCGGAGTACAATGAGCAGTTCTTC. Residues: CASSHRLAEYNEQFF.

The rearrangement links TRBV28 to TRBJ2-2; 8 nucleotides match TRBD1. Per the germline V gene, CDR1 is MDHEN and CDR2 is SYDVKM. CDR3 size: 16 residues. The trim removed 7 bases at V and 2 bases at J, leaving 9 bases unmatched. CDR3 sequence: CASTEDRARNTGELFF. In DNA form, the CDR3 reads TGTGCCAGCACCGAGGACAGGGCCCGAAACACCGGGGAGCTGTTTTTT.

The chain employs TRBV4-3 and TRBJ1-6; D may be TRBD1 (5 bases). There are 15 residues in the CDR3. Germline CDR1 reads LGHNA; CDR2 reads YSLEER. Trimming took off 5 bases at V and 8 bases at J, with 16 bases between the two ends. The CDR3 loop is CASSFSSGTHSPLHF. The CDR3 DNA sequence: TGCGCCAGCAGCTTCAGTTCCGGGACCCATTCACCCCTCCACTTT.

The rearrangement links TRBV19 to TRBJ1-4; no clear D. CDR1 and CDR2 from the germline V gene are LNHDA and SQIVND (reference sequence). CDR3 length equals 14 residues. V was shortened by 4 bases and J by 1 base, with 7 bases between the two germline ends. This chain's CDR3 is CASSRVVTNEKLFF. Written as DNA, the CDR3 is TGTGCCAGTAGTAGGGTGGTAACTAATGAAAAACTGTTTTTT.